This T cell receptor beta chain was sequenced for a study of T cell responses to AZD1222 COVID-19 vaccine. The table came from immunoSEQ multiplex PCR; TCRdb's copy has only in-frame clones and leaves some out. Found here are under 140,000 clones, 70% to 90% of them singletons; the top ten hold about 3.3%. The germline V gene encodes CDR1 SGHTA and CDR2 FQGNSA. The CDR3 loop spans 13 amino acids. V lost 5 bases and J lost 9, with 14 bases in between. The TCR sequence derives from an adult in good health. Sequenced here: peripheral blood, sampled on day 0 of AZD1222 vaccination. The chain recombines TRBV7-2 with TRBJ2-1; no clear D gene. CDR3 in DNA: TGTGCCAGCAGCCCCTACGCGGATCTTGAGCAGTTCTTC. This gives the protein CASSPYADLEQFF.